The 10 T cell receptor beta chains in this list originate from one sample, sequenced in a study of beta chain features in type 1 diabetes. The study's findings and limits: In every one of the four CD4+ subsets, TCRB CDR3s were moderately but significantly shorter in Type 1 diabetes patients.

These TCRs are of unknown antigen specificity. The investigators reverse transcribed all of the isolated RNA, so they sequenced expressed TCRB transcripts. The data were produced by immunoSEQ multiplex PCR, yet TCRdb's version contains in-frame clones alone and is incomplete. Of approximately 360,000 clones listed, 10% to 15% were seen once; the top ten hold around 0.0099%. The sample was naive CD4+ T cells from blood. The receptors were gathered from a woman younger than 30 with type 1 diabetes.

The V and J genes are TRBV4-3 and TRBJ2-5, with D possibly matching TRBD2 (6 bases). This CDR3 spans 15 amino acids. The V end lost 1 base, the J end lost 5 bases, and 14 bases lay between the germline ends. Germline CDR1 is LGHNA and CDR2 is YSLEER. In nucleotides, the CDR3 is TGCGCCAGCAGCCAAGGCCAGGGAAGCGGGGAGACCCAGTACTTC. This sequence encodes CASSQGQGSGETQYF.

This rearrangement joins TRBV19 to TRBJ1-2; D is undetermined. The CDR3 sequence is 13 residues long. Germline lookup yields CDR1 LNHDA and CDR2 SQIVND (reference sequence). The V gene lost 5 bases and the J gene lost 5 bases, with 12 bases spanning the gap. This CDR3 is CASSPPEAYGYTF. The CDR3 DNA is TGTGCCAGTAGTCCTCCTGAGGCATATGGCTACACCTTC.

Details on this clone: At the DNA level, this CDR3 is encoded by other sequences in the same sample as well. V is TRBV7-2 and J is TRBJ2-5; possibly TRBD2 for D (7 bases). Trimming cost V 1 base and J 5 bases, with 14 bases left between them. The germline V gene has CDR1 SGHTA and CDR2 FQGNSA. There are 15 residues in the CDR3. The CDR3 region is CASSLVGGRRETQYF. The CDR3 bases are TGTGCCAGCAGCTTAGTCGGGGGGCGCAGGGAGACCCAGTACTTC.

The chain joins TRBV18 to TRBJ2-1, with TRBD2 matching over 14 bases. CDR1 and CDR2 from the germline V gene are KGHSH and LQKENI. The CDR3 totals 15 residues. Trimming took 5 bases from V and 7 from J; bases not matched to a gene: 4. The CDR3 region has the DNA TGTGCCAGCTCAAAGGGACTAGCGGGAGCGAATGAGCAGTTCTTC. Translation: CASSKGLAGANEQFF.

This clone was observed a few times. J is TRBJ1-5 and V is TRBV29-1; D unclear. Germline V gene sequence: CDR1 SQVTM, CDR2 ANQGSEA. Trimming cost V 4 bases and J 7 bases, with 11 bases left between them. The CDR3 has 12 amino acids. The CDR3 DNA follows: TGCAGCGTTGGTTATGTGGGCCAGCCCCAGCATTTT. It translates to CSVGYVGQPQHF. The variable domain in full, completed from reference TRBV29-1 and TRBJ1-5, reads SAVISQKPSRDICQRGTSLTIQCQVDSQVTMMFWYRQQPGQSLTLIATANQGSEATYESGFVIDKFPISRPNLTFSTLTVSNMSPEDSSIYLCSVGYVGQPQHFGDGTRLSIL.

This clone was seen more than once but under ten times. The V and J genes are TRBV4-3 and TRBJ1-4; D is unclear. Trimming left V 4 bases short and J 0 bases short, with 15 bases between. The CDR3 covers 17 residues. Germline V gene data show CDR1 as LGHNA and CDR2 as YSLEER. This chain's CDR3 is CASSPRYSGATNEKLFF. CDR3 DNA sequence: TGCGCCAGCAGCCCCCGGTATTCAGGTGCAACTAATGAAAAACTGTTTTTT.

This clone has a handful of counts. The chain carries TRBV5-1 and TRBJ2-5, with D perhaps matching TRBD1 (5 bases). The CDR3 has 15 residues. The germline V gene has CDR1 SGHRS and CDR2 YFSETQ. The V end lost 0 bases, the J end lost 1 base, and 10 bases lay between the germline ends. CDR3 in DNA: TGCGCCAGCAGCTTGGCCCTGCAGGGCCAAGAGACCCAGTACTTC. It specifies CASSLALQGQETQYF.

This clone has only a few counts. The V and J genes are TRBV29-1 and TRBJ2-5, with 8 bases lining up with TRBD1. The CDR3 is made up of 13 amino acids. With V trimmed by 7 bases and J by 4 bases, 8 bases remained unmatched. Germline V gene data show CDR1 as SQVTM and CDR2 as ANQGSEA. The CDR3 DNA follows: TGCAGCGGGGCGCCAGGACAGGGAGAGACCCAGTACTTC. Translating gives CSGAPGQGETQYF.

The genes are TRBV28 and TRBJ2-4, with D possibly being TRBD1 (6 bases). V was trimmed by 5 bases and J by 0 bases, leaving 17 bases between them. The CDR3 totals 17 residues. CDR1 is MDHEN, CDR2 SYDVKM, per germline. DNA of the CDR3: TGTGCCAGCAGTCCGCGGACAGTCCGGGGAGCCAAAAACATTCAGTACTTC. Translation gives CASSPRTVRGAKNIQYF.

The table lists this clone with a few counts. This sequence joins TRBV9 and TRBJ2-1, with 7 bases matching TRBD2. The CDR3 spans 15 residues. Germline V gene data show CDR1 as SGDLS and CDR2 as YYNGEE. The junction had 8 bases not matched to a gene; V was cut back by 1 base and J by 7 bases. The chain's CDR3 is CASSVQSGVRNEQFF. The CDR3 nucleotides are TGTGCCAGCAGCGTACAGAGCGGGGTTAGAAATGAGCAGTTCTTC.